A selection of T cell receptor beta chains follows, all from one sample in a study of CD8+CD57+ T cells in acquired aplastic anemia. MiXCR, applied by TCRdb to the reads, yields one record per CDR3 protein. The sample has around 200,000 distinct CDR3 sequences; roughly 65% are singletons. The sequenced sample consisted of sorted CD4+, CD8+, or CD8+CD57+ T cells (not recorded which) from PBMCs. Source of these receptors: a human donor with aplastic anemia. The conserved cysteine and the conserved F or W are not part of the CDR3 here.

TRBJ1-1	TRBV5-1	ASSSQALTEAF
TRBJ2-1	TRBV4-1	ASSQGLISGQGNEQF
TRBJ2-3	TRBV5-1	ASSPGGRDTQY
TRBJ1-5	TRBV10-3	AIPEGPHRGNQPQH
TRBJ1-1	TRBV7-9	ASSSWRGAF
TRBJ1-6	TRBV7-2	ASSLPGVGSPLH
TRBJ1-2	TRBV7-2	ASSSQGVSFYGYT
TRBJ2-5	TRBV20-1	SASELGQGLTETQY
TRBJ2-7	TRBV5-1	ASSGGLADPSSYEQY
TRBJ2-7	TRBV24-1	ATSRQDSYEQY
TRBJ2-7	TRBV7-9	ASSSLSGPTYEQY
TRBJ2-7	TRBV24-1	ATSDSVEQY
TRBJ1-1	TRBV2	ASSEEFRATEAF
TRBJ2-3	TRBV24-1	ATSDPSGGATDTQY
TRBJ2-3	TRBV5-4	ASRGGGQGTQY
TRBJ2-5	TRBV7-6	ASSFGPSPQETQY
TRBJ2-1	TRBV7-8	ASSLARATSGGAGEQF
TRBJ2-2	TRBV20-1	SARRLGGRSGELF
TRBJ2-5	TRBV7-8	ASSLVPGETQY
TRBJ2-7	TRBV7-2	ASSEYQTPSYEQY
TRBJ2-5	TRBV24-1	ATSDPSSGRIETQY
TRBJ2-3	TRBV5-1	ASSPDRVSDTQY
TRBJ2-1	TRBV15	ATSSRQVFNEQF
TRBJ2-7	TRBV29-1	SVEDPSGGNQ
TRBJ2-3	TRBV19	ASSNYRSTDTQY
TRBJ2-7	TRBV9	ASSPQGNDYEQY
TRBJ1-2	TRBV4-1	ASSQDSYGYT
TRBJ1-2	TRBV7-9	ASSGTILGQDGYT